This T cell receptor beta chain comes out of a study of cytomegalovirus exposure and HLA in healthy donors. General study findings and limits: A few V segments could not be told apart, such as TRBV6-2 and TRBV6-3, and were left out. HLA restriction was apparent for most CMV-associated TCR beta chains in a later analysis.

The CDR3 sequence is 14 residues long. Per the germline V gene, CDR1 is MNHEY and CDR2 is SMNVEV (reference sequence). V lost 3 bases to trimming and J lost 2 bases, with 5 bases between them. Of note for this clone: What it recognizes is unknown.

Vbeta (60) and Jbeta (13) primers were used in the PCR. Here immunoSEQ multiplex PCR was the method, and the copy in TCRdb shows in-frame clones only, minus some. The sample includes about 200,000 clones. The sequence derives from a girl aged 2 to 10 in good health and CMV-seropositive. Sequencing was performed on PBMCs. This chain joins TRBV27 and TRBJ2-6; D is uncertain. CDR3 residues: CASSFGPGANVLTF. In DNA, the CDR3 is TGTGCCAGCAGTTTTGGCCCTGGGGCCAACGTCCTGACTTTC.